One sample yielded the 31 T cell receptor beta chains listed below, sequenced in a study of T-cell reconstitution after alpha-beta-depleted transplantation in children. Unique molecular identifiers featured in how the TCRbeta library was prepared. MiXCR, applied by TCRdb to the PCR reads, yields one record per CDR3 protein. This table has about 120,000 distinct CDR3 sequences, under 25% appearing once. The input for sequencing was PBMCs, mostly from graft donor cells, taken 180 days after TCRalphabeta/CD19-depleted stem cell transplant. These receptors all come from a male patient aged 2 to 9 who had a stem cell transplant for chronic granulomatous disease, so the T cells may come from the graft donor.

The J gene is TRBJ1-2, the V gene TRBV12-3 or TRBV12-4, with D unclear. V was trimmed by 6 bases and J by 6 bases, leaving 20 bases between them. The length of the CDR3 is 15 residues. CDR3 region: CASSRTPDHLHGYTF. CDR3 coding DNA: TGTGCCAGCAGCCGTACCCCGGACCACCTACATGGCTACACCTTC.

With respect to this clonotype: One junction end disagrees with the germline gene, perhaps due to a read error. The V and J genes are TRBV5-6 and TRBJ2-1; 10 bases align to TRBD2. This CDR3 is 13 amino acids long. The germline CDR1 and CDR2 sequences are SGHDT and YYEEEE. The CDR3 sequence: CASSLFLAGVGSF. In DNA, the CDR3 is TGTGCCAGCAGCTTGTTCCTAGCGGGAGTGGGGTCCTTC.

The chain links TRBV4-1 to TRBJ2-5; TRBD1 matches 10 bases. V was clipped by 6 bases and J by 4 bases; unmatched bases: 5. The V gene's germline CDR1 is MGHRA and CDR2 YSYEKL. This CDR3 has 14 amino acids. The CDR3, as DNA: TGCGCCAGCAGGCTGACAGGGGGCCCAGAGACCCAGTACTTC. This sequence encodes CASRLTGGPETQYF.

The CDR3, as DNA: TGCAGTGCTATTGACAGGGTCTACAATGAGCAGTTCTTC. It yields the protein CSAIDRVYNEQFF. The chain uses TRBV20-1 and TRBJ2-1; TRBD1 matches 7 bases. The germline V gene encodes CDR1 DFQATT and CDR2 SNEGSKA (reference sequence). After removal of 4 bases from V and 3 bases from J, the junction contained 3 bases not matched to a gene. CDR3 size: 13 residues.

This clonotype has at least ten counts. This chain connects TRBV7-2 to TRBJ2-3; D may be TRBD2 (5 bases). Looked up from germline, CDR1 is SGHTA and CDR2 is FQGNSA. This CDR3 is 15 amino acids long. The V and J ends lost 2 bases and 4 bases respectively, with 13 bases between them. DNA of the CDR3: TGTGCCAGCAGCTTAAGAGCGGAGAGAGCAGATACGCAGTATTTT. The encoded protein is CASSLRAERADTQYF.

This clonotype was counted at least ten times. This chain connects TRBV20-1 to TRBJ2-7, with D unclear. Trimming pared 1 base from V and 5 bases from J, leaving 9 bases between. CDR3 length equals 12 residues. CDR1 and CDR2 from the germline V gene are DFQATT and SNEGSKA (reference sequence). CDR3 loop: CSARGDGNEQYF. For the CDR3, the DNA is TGCAGTGCTAGAGGAGATGGGAACGAGCAGTACTTC.

This clonotype has a count of ten or more. This chain uses TRBV10-2 with TRBJ2-7; 8 nucleotides match TRBD1. CDR1 WSHSY and CDR2 SAAADI come from the germline V gene. With V trimmed by 8 bases and J by 3 bases, 9 bases remained unmatched. This CDR3 is built from 14 residues. This CDR3 reads CASGRQGKNYEQYF. CDR3 DNA sequence: TGCGCCAGCGGGCGACAGGGGAAAAACTACGAGCAGTACTTC.

This clonotype was seen more than once but under ten times. The rearrangement uses TRBV5-5 and TRBJ1-6; 8 bases align to TRBD1. Trimming removed 3 bases from V and 6 bases from J; junction bases left unmatched: 8. The length of the CDR3 is 16 residues. Looked up from germline, CDR1 is SGHKS and CDR2 is YYEKEE (reference sequence). The CDR3 is CASSWDRTGRNSPLHF. CDR3 sequence (DNA): TGTGCCAGCAGCTGGGACAGGACAGGGCGTAATTCACCCCTCCACTTT.

This clonotype has a count of ten or more. The chain combines TRBV10-2 with TRBJ2-1; D not certain. The V end lost 4 bases, the J end lost 8 bases, and 9 bases lay between the germline ends. Germline CDR1 reads WSHSY; CDR2 reads SAAADI. This CDR3 spans 12 amino acids. CDR3 bases: TGCGCCAGCAGTGTAGGGTGGTATGAGCAGTTCTTC. This gives the protein CASSVGWYEQFF.

The J gene is TRBJ2-7, the V gene TRBV12-3 or TRBV12-4; D tentatively reads TRBD1 or TRBD2 (5 bases each). This CDR3 has 13 residues. With 6 bases removed from V and 6 bases from J, the gap between germline ends came to 15 bases. CDR3: CASRADTHSEQYF. The DNA for the CDR3 is TGTGCCAGCAGAGCGGACACCCACTCCGAGCAGTACTTC.

This clonotype was seen ten or more times. This chain links TRBV3-1 with TRBJ2-7, with D perhaps TRBD2 (6 bases). The V end was cut by 3 bases, the J end by 2 bases, with 8 bases between. Germline V CDR1 and CDR2: LGHDT, YNNKEL (reference sequence). The CDR3 contains 13 residues. The CDR3 DNA sequence: TGTGCCAGCAGCCAGGGACTTCCCTACGAGCAGTACTTC. Translation: CASSQGLPYEQYF.

J is TRBJ1-2 and V is TRBV4-3; D is undetermined. The CDR3 is made up of 16 amino acids. Germline V gives CDR1 LGHNA, CDR2 YSLEER. V gave up 4 bases and J gave up 0 bases, with 15 bases separating them. CDR3 nucleotides: TGCGCCAGCAGCCCCGGCCCTGAACAGTCTAACTATGGCTACACCTTC. This translates into CASSPGPEQSNYGYTF.

This clonotype was seen more than once but under ten times. This chain connects TRBV29-1 to TRBJ2-7, with TRBD2 matching 8 bases. V lost 4 bases to trimming and J lost 7 bases; unmatched junction nucleotides: 9. CDR3 size: 13 residues. Germline V gives CDR1 SQVTM, CDR2 ANQGSEA. The CDR3 nucleotides are TGCAGCGTTGCGGCCGGGAGGGCGGGAGAGCAGTACTTC. This sequence encodes CSVAAGRAGEQYF.

This clonotype was detected ten times or more. The rearrangement links TRBV12-3 or TRBV12-4 to TRBJ2-7; D is perhaps TRBD1 (6 bases). CDR3 length: 15 residues. Trimming removed 2 bases from V and 0 bases from J, with 11 bases in between. The CDR3 region has the DNA TGTGCCAGCAGTTTATTCCAGGGGAGCTCCTACGAGCAGTACTTC. Its translation: CASSLFQGSSYEQYF.

This sequence joins TRBV29-1 and TRBJ2-5; 8 nucleotides match TRBD2. This CDR3 has 16 residues. In germline, CDR1 is SQVTM, CDR2 ANQGSEA. Trimming at V came to 7 bases and at J to 1 base, leaving 14 bases not matched to a gene. CDR3 in amino acids: CSAGPGVAGLQETQYF. The CDR3 DNA is TGCAGCGCCGGACCCGGGGTAGCGGGGCTCCAAGAGACCCAGTACTTC.

This clonotype came up a few times. The genes are TRBV12-3 or TRBV12-4 and TRBJ2-1, with TRBD1 matching over 9 bases. V was clipped by 6 bases and J by 5 bases; unmatched bases: 11. This CDR3 has 16 amino acids. The CDR3 nucleotides are TGTGCCAGCAGCGCTTACGGGACAGGGCGAAACAATGAGCAGTTCTTC. It yields the protein CASSAYGTGRNNEQFF.

This chain joins TRBV18 and TRBJ2-3; D may be TRBD2 (5 bases). The germline CDR1 and CDR2 sequences are KGHSH and LQKENI. The CDR3 runs to 15 residues. Trimming cost V 5 bases and J 2 bases, with 14 bases left between them. The CDR3 protein is CASSTRTGFTDTQYF. In nucleotides, the CDR3 is TGTGCCAGCTCAACTCGGACGGGATTCACAGATACGCAGTATTTT.

This clonotype appeared a few times. This rearrangement joins TRBV29-1 to TRBJ2-5, with 7 bases identical to TRBD2. Germline lookup yields CDR1 SQVTM and CDR2 ANQGSEA. CDR3 length: 14 residues. V lost 8 bases, J lost 4 bases, and 13 bases stayed unmatched. The CDR3 DNA follows: TGCAGCTCATGTCCGGCGGGAGAGGTAGAGACCCAGTACTTC. Encoded protein: CSSCPAGEVETQYF.

There are many counts of this clonotype. V is TRBV5-5 and J is TRBJ1-1, with D perhaps matching TRBD1 (6 bases). CDR1 and CDR2 (germline): SGHKS, YYEKEE (reference sequence). The CDR3 consists of 13 residues. V lost 4 bases and J lost 5, with 12 bases in between. The CDR3 DNA reads TGTGCCAGCAGCGGCACAGGGCGGACTGAAGCTTTCTTT. Residues: CASSGTGRTEAFF.

At least ten counts were recorded for this clonotype. The chain uses TRBV20-1 and TRBJ2-7, with D unresolved. Germline V gene lookup returns CDR1 DFQATT and CDR2 SNEGSKA (reference sequence). The V gene lost 0 bases and the J gene lost 4 bases, with 1 base spanning the gap. This CDR3 is 10 amino acids long. CDR3 in DNA: TGCAGTGCTAGAGATTACGAGCAGTACTTC. Translation: CSARDYEQYF.

The rearrangement links TRBV20-1 to TRBJ1-3; tentatively, D is TRBD1 (5 bases). With 6 bases removed from V and 4 bases from J, the gap between germline ends came to 13 bases. The CDR3 is 13 residues long. Germline lookup yields CDR1 DFQATT and CDR2 SNEGSKA (reference sequence). CDR3 sequence reads: CSAGDSKGNTIYF. CDR3 DNA sequence: TGCAGTGCCGGGGACTCGAAGGGAAACACCATATATTTT.

The chain combines TRBV7-3 with TRBJ1-2; a possible D gene is TRBD1 (6 bases). Trimming removed 2 bases from V and 2 bases from J, with 21 bases in between. Germline V gene lookup returns CDR1 SGHTA and CDR2 FQGTGA. The CDR3 loop spans 18 amino acids. The CDR3 is CASSLSETGPAANYGYTF. CDR3 bases: TGTGCCAGCAGCTTATCTGAGACAGGACCAGCGGCCAACTATGGCTACACCTTC.

At least ten counts were recorded for this clonotype. The chain recombines TRBV5-1 with TRBJ2-7, with TRBD2 identical over 7 bases. The CDR3 loop spans 14 amino acids. The germline V gene has CDR1 SGHRS and CDR2 YFSETQ. Unmatched junction bases numbered 11, after V lost 5 bases and J lost 6 bases. CDR3 nucleotide sequence: TGCGCCAGCAGATCCGGCGGGAGTCCAGCCGAGCAGTACTTC. It codes for CASRSGGSPAEQYF.

There are many counts of this clonotype. The chain couples TRBV9 to TRBJ2-1, with D possibly TRBD2 on 6 matching bases. Germline loops: CDR1 SGDLS, CDR2 YYNGEE. The V end was cut by 4 bases, the J end by 6 bases, with 20 bases between. This CDR3 has 16 residues. In DNA, the CDR3 is TGTGCCAGCAGCTCAAGAGGAAGGACTATCGGCAATGAGCAGTTCTTC. Protein sequence: CASSSRGRTIGNEQFF.

J is TRBJ2-7 and V is TRBV5-1; the match to TRBD2 covers 11 bases. CDR3 size: 14 residues. The V gene end was trimmed by 3 bases and the J gene end by 4 bases; junction bases not matched to a gene: 3. Germline V gene data show CDR1 as SGHRS and CDR2 as YFSETQ. The CDR3 DNA follows: TGCGCCAGCAGCTCGACTAGCGGGACGTACGAGCAGTACTTC. Protein sequence: CASSSTSGTYEQYF.

The chain links TRBV5-1 to TRBJ2-5; no reliable D call. Germline V gives CDR1 SGHRS, CDR2 YFSETQ. The CDR3 runs to 12 residues. Trimming removed 0 bases from V and 8 bases from J, with 8 bases in between. The CDR3 region has the DNA TGCGCCAGCAGCTTGGTATCCGAAACCCAGTACTTC. Protein product: CASSLVSETQYF. The full variable domain, completed using reference TRBV5-1 and TRBJ2-5, is KAGVTQTPRYLIKTRGQQVTLSCSPISGHRSVSWYQQTPGQGLQFLFEYFSETQRNKGNFPGRFSGRQFSNSRSEMNVSTLELGDSALYLCASSLVSETQYFGPGTRLLVL.

This clonotype has only a few counts. The V call is TRBV5-1, the J call TRBJ2-7, with D tentatively TRBD1 (6 bases). V was trimmed by 4 bases and J by 3 bases, leaving 11 bases between them. There are 13 residues in the CDR3. The germline gives CDR1 SGHRS, CDR2 YFSETQ. The CDR3 protein is CASSLDRYYEQYF. The DNA for the CDR3 is TGCGCCAGCAGCCTGGACAGATACTACGAGCAGTACTTC.

The table lists this clonotype with a few counts. This chain links TRBV20-1 with TRBJ2-3, with 8 nucleotides matching TRBD2. CDR1 and CDR2 (germline): DFQATT, SNEGSKA (reference sequence). This CDR3 spans 14 amino acids. Germline trimming cut 5 bases from V and 3 bases from J; bases unmatched to any gene: 7. The CDR3 sequence is CSAPRGGRTDTQYF. In nucleotides, the CDR3 is TGCAGTGCTCCTCGGGGGGGCAGGACAGATACGCAGTATTTT.

This clonotype occurred a few times. CDR3 coding DNA: TGTGCCAGCCAAGTACGGAGGGCCACAGATACGCAGTATTTT. This encodes CASQVRRATDTQYF. This chain uses TRBV12-3 or TRBV12-4 with TRBJ2-3; tentatively, D is TRBD2 (6 bases). Trimming shortened V by 8 bases and J by 2 bases, and 14 bases separated the two germline ends. CDR3 length: 14 residues.

This clonotype has at least ten counts. This chain links TRBV18 with TRBJ2-6; D is uncertain. CDR3 length: 14 amino acids. Germline V lookup: CDR1 KGHSH, CDR2 LQKENI. Trimming left V 3 bases short and J 4 bases short, with 7 bases between. The CDR3 DNA reads TGTGCCAGCTCACCCCCCAGAGGGGCCAACGTCCTGACTTTC. Translated: CASSPPRGANVLTF.

This clonotype showed up many times. The chain combines TRBV28 with TRBJ2-6; unclear D gene. With 3 bases removed from V and 1 base from J, the gap between germline ends came to 7 bases. The V gene's germline CDR1 is MDHEN and CDR2 SYDVKM. This CDR3 region has 15 residues. The CDR3 sequence is CASSLTRSGANVLTF. DNA for the CDR3: TGTGCCAGCAGTTTGACCCGTTCTGGGGCCAACGTCCTGACTTTC.